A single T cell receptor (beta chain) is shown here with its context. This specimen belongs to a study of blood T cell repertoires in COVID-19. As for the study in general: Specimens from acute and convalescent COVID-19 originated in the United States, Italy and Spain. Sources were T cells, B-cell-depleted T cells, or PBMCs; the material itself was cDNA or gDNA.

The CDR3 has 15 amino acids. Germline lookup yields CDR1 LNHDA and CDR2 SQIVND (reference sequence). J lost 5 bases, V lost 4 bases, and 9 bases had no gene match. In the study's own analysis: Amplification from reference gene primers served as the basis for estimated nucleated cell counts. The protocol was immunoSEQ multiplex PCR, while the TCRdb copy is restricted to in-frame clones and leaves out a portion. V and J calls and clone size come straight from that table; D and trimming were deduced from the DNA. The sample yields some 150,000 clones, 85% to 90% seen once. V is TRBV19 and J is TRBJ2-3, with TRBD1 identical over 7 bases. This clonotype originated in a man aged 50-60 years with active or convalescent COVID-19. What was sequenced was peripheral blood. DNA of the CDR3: TGTGCCAGTAGTAACTCTGCGACAGGGATAGATACGCAGTATTTT. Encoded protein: CASSNSATGIDTQYF.